Included here is one T cell receptor beta chain sequence, with context. Antigen specificity is unknown. 60 Vbeta and 13 Jbeta primers were used in PCR. The method was immunoSEQ multiplex PCR; TCRdb's version includes in-frame clones alone and lacks a portion of them. The sample includes under 150,000 clones, 80% to 90% of them seen just once. The sample is drawn from a study of cytomegalovirus exposure and HLA in healthy donors. Study-wide results and limits: In an earlier analysis, productive rearrangement rates for most beta V segments clustered near 87% or 30%. Many donors carried some public TCRs, although rarity characterized most TCR sequences.

This clonotype was obtained from a woman aged 25 to 39 in good health and CMV-seronegative. Sequenced sample: PBMCs.

The CDR3 loop reads CASSDGSEQFF. CDR3 coding DNA: TGTGCCAGCAGTGATGGGAGCGAACAGTTCTTC. The chain has TRBV2 and TRBJ2-1; weak D call: TRBD2 (5 bases). The germline V and J ends were trimmed by 3 bases and 13 bases, with 10 bases remaining between them. CDR1 is SNHLY, CDR2 FYNNEI, per germline. CDR3 length equals 11 residues. The variable domain in full, completed from reference TRBV2 and TRBJ2-1, reads EPEVTQTPSHQVTQMGQEVILRCVPISNHLYFYWYRQILGQKVEFLVSFYNNEISEKSEIFDDQFSVERPDGSNFTLKIRSTKLEDSAMYFCASSDGSEQFFGPGTRLTVL.